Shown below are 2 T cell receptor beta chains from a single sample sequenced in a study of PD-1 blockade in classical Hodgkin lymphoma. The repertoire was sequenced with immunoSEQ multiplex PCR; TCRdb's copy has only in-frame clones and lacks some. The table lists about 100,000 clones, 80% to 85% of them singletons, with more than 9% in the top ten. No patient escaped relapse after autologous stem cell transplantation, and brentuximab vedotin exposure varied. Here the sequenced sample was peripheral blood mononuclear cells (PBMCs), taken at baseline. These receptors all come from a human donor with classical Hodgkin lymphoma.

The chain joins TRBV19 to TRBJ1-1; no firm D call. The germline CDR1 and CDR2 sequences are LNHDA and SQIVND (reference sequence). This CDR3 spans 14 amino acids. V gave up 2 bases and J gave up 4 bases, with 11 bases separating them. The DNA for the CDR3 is TGTGCCAGTAGTATAACCTCGGATGGCACTGAAGCTTTCTTT. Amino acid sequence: CASSITSDGTEAFF.

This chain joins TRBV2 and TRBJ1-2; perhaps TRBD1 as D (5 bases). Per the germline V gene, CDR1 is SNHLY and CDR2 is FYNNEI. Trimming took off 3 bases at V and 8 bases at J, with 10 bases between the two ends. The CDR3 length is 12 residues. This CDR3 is CASSETGPGYTF. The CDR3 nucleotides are TGTGCCAGCAGTGAGACGGGGCCCGGCTACACCTTC.